The rows below give T cell receptor beta chains drawn from one sample of a study of cytomegalovirus exposure and HLA in healthy donors. The protocol was immunoSEQ multiplex PCR, while the TCRdb copy is restricted to in-frame clones and leaves out a portion. The data hold about 200,000 clones, with roughly four fifths observed a single time. The sequenced material came from PBMCs. These receptors were collected from a woman between 45 and 60 years old in good health and CMV-seropositive. CDR3s include the opening cysteine and the closing phenylalanine or tryptophan. D genes are given only for firm matches. Size tells how often a clone was seen (once, few, many) or the class of an expanded clone, and some rows leave it out.

TRBV4-1,TRBJ2-4,TRBD2,-,CASQETSGSSVLLAKNIQYF,TGCGCCAGCCAAGAGACTAGCGGGAGTTCAGTCCTTCTAGCCAAAAACATTCAGTACTTC
TRBV4-3,TRBJ2-7,-,-,CASSPGPAREQYF,TGCGCCAGCAGCCCAGGGCCAGCGAGGGAGCAGTACTTC
TRBV28,TRBJ2-1,-,-,CASSSSTLGGDEQFF,TGTGCCAGCAGTTCCTCCACCCTAGGGGGGGATGAGCAGTTCTTC
TRBV10-3,TRBJ2-5,TRBD1,-,CAISGTGGGETQYF,TGTGCCATCAGTGGGACAGGGGGCGGTGAGACCCAGTACTTC
TRBV6-5,TRBJ2-7,TRBD1,once,CASSPLTGGFYEQYF,TGTGCCAGCAGTCCCCTGACAGGGGGCTTCTACGAGCAGTACTTC
TRBV9,TRBJ2-3,TRBD1,-,CASSVEQGAPPDTQYF,TGTGCCAGCAGCGTAGAACAGGGGGCACCCCCAGATACGCAGTATTTT
TRBV30,TRBJ2-1,TRBD2,few,CACRLAGVRNEQFF,TGTGCCTGTCGACTAGCGGGAGTCCGCAATGAGCAGTTCTTC
TRBV5-4,TRBJ2-1,TRBD1,-,CASNPQGAYNEQFF,TGTGCCAGCAACCCACAGGGGGCCTACAATGAGCAGTTCTTC
TRBV6-4,TRBJ1-2,-,-,CASSVYANYGYTF,TGTGCCAGCAGTGTTTATGCTAACTATGGCTACACCTTC
TRBV28,TRBJ2-1,TRBD2,few,CASSRTSGGLGGEQFF,TGTGCCAGCAGCCGGACTAGCGGGGGGTTAGGCGGTGAGCAGTTCTTC
TRBV6-1,TRBJ2-7,-,-,CATNRRGRSYEQYF,TGTGCCACCAACCGGAGGGGCCGATCCTACGAGCAGTACTTC